These 22 T cell receptor beta chains were sequenced from one sample in a study of identical twins. TCRdb itself ran the 5' RACE reads through MiXCR, one entry per CDR3 protein. The sample contains 130,000 to 150,000 distinct CDR3 sequences, 3% to 4.5% of which appear only once. The specimen sequenced was memory T cells sorted from blood. These receptors were obtained from a young man in good health.

The gene calls are TRBV12-2 and TRBJ1-1; TRBD1 is the table's D call, not checked against the DNA. TRBV12-2 corresponds to a pseudogene. This CDR3 spans 15 amino acids. In DNA form, the CDR3 reads TGTGCAAGTCGCTTAGCCGATTACAGGGGAGGTGAAGCTTTCTTT. Translation: CASRLADYRGGEAFF.

The sample holds a few counts of this clonotype. This rearrangement joins TRBV11-2 to TRBJ2-3; 11 nucleotides line up with TRBD2. Germline-derived CDR1 and CDR2 are SGHAT and FQNNGV. Trimming removed 5 bases from V and 8 bases from J; junction bases left unmatched: 12. The CDR3 length is 16 residues. DNA of the CDR3: TGTGCCAGCAGCCCGGGGACTAGCGGTCCCGGAGGTACGCAGTATTTT. Its translation: CASSPGTSGPGGTQYF.

This clonotype was recorded at least ten times. The rearrangement links TRBV27 to TRBJ2-5; TRBD2 matches at 8 bases. CDR1 is MNHEY, CDR2 SMNVEV, per germline (reference sequence). CDR3 length: 14 residues. V was clipped by 10 bases and J by 6 bases; unmatched bases: 13. CDR3 coding DNA: TGTGCCACCGCGATAACGGGAGGGCGGCAGACCCAGTACTTC. Its protein is CATAITGGRQTQYF.

This clonotype was seen more than once but under ten times. The CDR3 DNA reads TGCGCCAGCAGCTTGAACAGGCTGAACACTGAAGCTTTCTTT. Residues: CASSLNRLNTEAFF. The V call is TRBV5-1, the J call TRBJ1-1; possible D gene TRBD1, 5 bases. CDR3 length equals 14 residues. Trimming took 1 base from V and 0 from J, leaving 7 bases between them. Per germline, CDR1 SGHRS and CDR2 YFSETQ.

This clonotype was counted at least ten times. For the CDR3, the DNA is TGCAGTGCTACCCAGGGGGAGACTATCCAGTACTTC. This codes for CSATQGETIQYF. The V and J genes are TRBV20-1 and TRBJ2-5, with 7 bases lining up with TRBD1. There are 12 residues in the CDR3. Germline CDR1 DFQATT, CDR2 SNEGSKA (reference sequence). J was trimmed by 10 bases and V by 4 bases; bases with no gene match: 9.

This clonotype has a count of ten or more. V is TRBV6-5 and J is TRBJ2-1, with 7 bases identical to TRBD2. The ends lost 2 bases at V and 6 bases at J; junction bases unmatched: 7. Germline CDR1 and CDR2: MNHEY and SVGAGI. CDR3 length: 15 residues. This chain's CDR3 is CASSYGASGTNEQFF. The CDR3 DNA reads TGTGCCAGCAGTTACGGGGCTAGCGGTACCAATGAGCAGTTCTTC.

The gene calls are TRBV7-9 and TRBJ1-3; TRBD1 is a possible D gene (5 bases). CDR3 length equals 15 residues. CDR1 SEHNR and CDR2 FQNEAQ come from the germline V gene (reference sequence). Between the trimmed V and J ends, which lost 6 bases and 2 bases, there was a span of 14 bases. CDR3 protein: CASSWESGAGNTIYF. In DNA, the CDR3 is TGTGCCAGCAGTTGGGAATCGGGGGCTGGAAACACCATATATTTT.

This clonotype came up many times. This sequence joins TRBV30 and TRBJ2-7; unclear D gene. Germline-derived CDR1 and CDR2 are GTSNPN and SVGIG (reference sequence). CDR3 length: 11 residues. The V gene lost 2 bases and the J gene lost 2 bases, with 4 bases spanning the gap. CDR3 DNA sequence: TGTGCCTGGAGTAGCCCCTACGAGCAGTACTTC. Translated, it gives CAWSSPYEQYF.

This clonotype has a count of ten or more. The rearrangement links TRBV18 to TRBJ2-5; 9 bases fit TRBD2. Germline V gene sequence: CDR1 KGHSH, CDR2 LQKENI. The V segment lost 4 bases and the J segment 5 bases; nucleotides outside the gene matches: 14. The CDR3 spans 17 residues. As DNA, the CDR3 is TGTGCCAGCTCACTATCCCCGCGGGCTAGCGGGATGGAGACCCAGTACTTC. Residues: CASSLSPRASGMETQYF.

This clonotype was observed many times. This rearrangement joins TRBV21-1 to TRBJ1-5. TRBV21-1 is a pseudogene. The CDR3 has 15 amino acids. CDR3 sequence: CASSKSTKRNQPQHF. CDR3 nucleotide sequence: TGTGCCAGCAGCAAATCGACCAAGCGGAATCAGCCCCAGCATTTT.

In this sample, this clonotype turned up many times. The V call is TRBV5-1, the J call TRBJ2-7; no definite D call. Germline values: CDR1 SGHRS, CDR2 YFSETQ. Between the trimmed V and J ends, which lost 7 bases and 6 bases, there was a span of 17 bases. The CDR3 sequence is 13 residues long. CDR3 residues: CASSELPGGEQYF. The CDR3 DNA sequence: TGCGCCAGCTCCGAACTCCCCGGTGGCGAGCAGTACTTC.

This clonotype has ten or more counts. The chain couples TRBV20-1 to TRBJ2-1; D is uncertain. V was cut by 0 bases and J by 13 bases, with 19 bases left in between. The CDR3 contains 14 residues. CDR1 is DFQATT, CDR2 SNEGSKA, per germline (reference sequence). CDR3 protein: CSAREANGRSPQFF. The CDR3 region has the DNA TGCAGTGCTAGAGAAGCGAATGGCAGAAGTCCCCAGTTCTTC.

This clonotype has ten or more counts. This sequence joins TRBV6-2 or TRBV6-3 and TRBJ1-2; unclear D gene. CDR1 is MNHEY, CDR2 SVGEGT, per germline. This CDR3 contains 13 residues. Trimming left V 2 bases short and J 7 bases short, with 11 bases between. CDR3 amino acids: CASSYGQWGGYTF. The CDR3 nucleotides are TGTGCCAGCAGTTACGGTCAGTGGGGTGGCTACACCTTC.

The chain recombines TRBV6-5 with TRBJ2-7; weak D call: TRBD2 (5 bases). V was clipped by 2 bases and J by 3 bases, with 11 bases between them. The germline CDR1 and CDR2 sequences are MNHEY and SVGAGI. This CDR3 spans 14 amino acids. CDR3 bases: TGTGCCAGCAGTTACCGGGATTGCCGCTACGAGCAGTACTTC. Amino acid sequence: CASSYRDCRYEQYF.

This clonotype was observed a few times. The rearrangement links TRBV2 to TRBJ2-7; D not certain. CDR1 SNHLY and CDR2 FYNNEI come from the germline V gene. With 6 bases removed from V and 8 bases from J, the gap between germline ends came to 11 bases. The CDR3 has 11 residues. This CDR3 is CASSVGQKQYF. In nucleotides, the CDR3 is TGTGCCAGCAGCGTCGGGCAGAAGCAGTACTTC. Variable domain in full (rest from reference TRBV2 and TRBJ2-7): EPEVTQTPSHQVTQMGQEVILRCVPISNHLYFYWYRQILGQKVEFLVSFYNNEISEKSEIFDDQFSVERPDGSNFTLKIRSTKLEDSAMYFCASSVGQKQYFGPGTRLTVT.

This clonotype was observed many times. The chain combines TRBV5-1 with TRBJ2-1, with TRBD2 matching 13 bases. The ends lost 4 bases at V and 8 bases at J; junction bases unmatched: 6. There are 15 residues in the CDR3. The germline V gene encodes CDR1 SGHRS and CDR2 YFSETQ. The CDR3 region has the DNA TGCGCCAGCAGCACAGGACTAGCGGGAGCCCATGAGCAGTTCTTC. Protein: CASSTGLAGAHEQFF.

This clonotype was observed many times. V usage is TRBV4-2 and J usage is TRBJ1-1, with D possibly matching TRBD1 (6 bases). Germline loops: CDR1 LGHNA, CDR2 YNFKEQ. CDR3 size: 16 residues. The V and J ends lost 4 bases and 0 bases respectively, with 15 bases between them. CDR3 amino acids: CASSPEQGILNTEAFF. In nucleotides, the CDR3 is TGTGCCAGCAGCCCGGAACAGGGCATACTGAACACTGAAGCTTTCTTT.

This clonotype showed up many times. The chain joins TRBV20-1 to TRBJ1-5; the D gene is possibly TRBD1 (6 bases). This CDR3 is 14 amino acids long. Trimming stripped 3 bases from V and 5 bases from J, with 14 bases between. The germline gives CDR1 DFQATT, CDR2 SNEGSKA (reference sequence). CDR3 amino acids: CSASFRGRDQPQHF. Written as DNA, the CDR3 is TGCAGTGCTAGTTTCAGGGGTCGTGATCAGCCCCAGCATTTT.

In its sample, this clonotype was seen a few times. The chain links TRBV6-2 or TRBV6-3 to TRBJ2-1, with a possible D match to TRBD2 (6 bases). The CDR3 runs to 13 residues. Deletions cut 8 bases from V and 13 bases from J, with 21 bases between. Germline CDR1 MNHEY, CDR2 SVGEGT. CDR3 coding DNA: TGTGCCAGCGGCCAGCGGGTGGGGGAGCCACAGTTCTTC. Translated: CASGQRVGEPQFF.

This clonotype was recorded a few times. The J gene is TRBJ2-3, the V gene TRBV6-2 or TRBV6-3; TRBD2 matches 13 bases. CDR3 length: 16 residues. CDR1 and CDR2 (germline): MNHEY, SVGEGT. Trimming removed 4 bases from V and 4 bases from J; junction bases left unmatched: 5. The CDR3 spells CASSFRLAGGPDTQYF. The CDR3 DNA sequence: TGTGCCAGCAGTTTCAGACTAGCGGGAGGTCCAGATACGCAGTATTTT.

The sample holds many counts of this clonotype. This rearrangement joins TRBV7-3 to TRBJ2-1; 9 bases line up with TRBD1. Looked up from germline, CDR1 is SGHTA and CDR2 is FQGTGA. Unmatched junction bases numbered 6, after V lost 2 bases and J lost 7 bases. CDR3 size: 15 residues. CDR3 residues: CASSLGTGYRNEQFF. The CDR3 DNA reads as TGTGCCAGCAGCTTAGGGACAGGGTATCGGAATGAGCAGTTCTTC.

This clonotype has ten or more counts. The chain links TRBV20-1 to TRBJ2-7; possible D gene TRBD2, 5 bases. The germline gives CDR1 DFQATT, CDR2 SNEGSKA (reference sequence). The CDR3 spans 12 residues. This CDR3 is CTNQAGNYEQYF. CDR3 nucleotide sequence: TGCACAAACCAGGCGGGCAACTACGAGCAGTACTTC.